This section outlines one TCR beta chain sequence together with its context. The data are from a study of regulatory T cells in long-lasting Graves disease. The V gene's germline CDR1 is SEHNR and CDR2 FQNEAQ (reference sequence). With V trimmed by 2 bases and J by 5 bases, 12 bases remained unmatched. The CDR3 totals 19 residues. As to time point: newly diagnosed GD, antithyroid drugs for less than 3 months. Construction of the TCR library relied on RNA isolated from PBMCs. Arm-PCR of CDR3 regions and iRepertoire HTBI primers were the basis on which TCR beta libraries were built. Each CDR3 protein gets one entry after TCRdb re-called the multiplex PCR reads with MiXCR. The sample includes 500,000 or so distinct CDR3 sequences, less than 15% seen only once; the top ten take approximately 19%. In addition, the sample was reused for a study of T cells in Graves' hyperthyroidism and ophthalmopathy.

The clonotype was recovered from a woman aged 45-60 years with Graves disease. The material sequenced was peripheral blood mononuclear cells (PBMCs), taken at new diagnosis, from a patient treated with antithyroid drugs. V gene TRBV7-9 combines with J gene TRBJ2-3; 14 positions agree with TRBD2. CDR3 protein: CASSLPTSGRAITGDTQYF. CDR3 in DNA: TGTGCCAGCAGCTTACCGACTAGCGGGAGGGCCATTACAGGAGATACGCAGTATTTT.